The rows below give T cell receptor beta chains drawn from one sample of a study of OX40 agonist ivuxolimab in advanced cancers. Sequencing was performed with immunoSEQ multiplex PCR; in TCRdb, only in-frame clones are kept and a portion is missing. The sample includes some 19,000 clones, around 86% seen only once; the top ten take roughly 22%. The sequencing here drew on CD4+ or CD8+ T cells sorted from blood, taken in a trial of the OX40 agonist ivuxolimab. Source of these receptors: an adult with an advanced solid tumor such as melanoma, head and neck, liver or kidney cancer. Each CDR3 is given with its conserved first and last residue.

TRBV9	TRBJ2-5	CASSVGVGRDQETQYF
TRBV5-1	TRBJ2-5	CASSLEWTKNPETQYF
TRBV7-6	TRBJ1-1	CASSFGEHASTEAFF
TRBV15	TRBJ1-1	CATSREPGVLNTEAFF
TRBV9	TRBJ1-1	CASSGNTGANTEAFF
TRBV7-9	TRBJ2-3	CASSPGQTTDTQYF
TRBV13	TRBJ2-7	CASSWGSGRGFYEQYF
TRBV5-6	TRBJ2-4	CASSLAYSASKNIQYF
TRBV5-1	TRBJ2-7	CASSQLIRTRRGYEQYF
TRBV27	TRBJ1-5	CASSRTTGGNQPQHF
TRBV7-9	TRBJ2-3	CASSAPSSLQLADTQYF
TRBV30	TRBJ2-6	CAWSVDASGANVLTF
TRBV29-1	TRBJ2-3	CSVGGGSFSTDTQYF
TRBV9	TRBJ2-5	CASSGFNKTQYF
TRBV6-6	TRBJ2-1	CASSYAAQYNEQFF
TRBV5-8	TRBJ1-1	CASSFGRNTEAFF
TRBV4-1	TRBJ1-5	CASRSTGGNNQPQHF
TRBV5-1	TRBJ2-4	CASSSLQAFEDIQYF
TRBV27	TRBJ1-1	CASSLSFLKPEAFF
TRBV7-9	TRBJ2-7	CASSLRTKYEQYF
TRBV6-7	TRBJ1-5	CASSYSPLGQGVNQPQHF
TRBV19	TRBJ2-1	CASASGRTEVF
TRBV30	TRBJ1-5	CASTPQGNNQPQHF
TRBV2	TRBJ2-7	CASSGLGEEAYEQYF
TRBV28	TRBJ2-7	CASSFPTSGSYYEQYF
TRBV27	TRBJ2-3	CASSLVGYETQYF
TRBV6-1	TRBJ2-4	CASSEASRGAKKIQYF
TRBV19	TRBJ1-2	CASSIGVTANYGYTF
TRBV27	TRBJ2-1	CASSQTGWRGNEQFF
TRBV28	TRBJ2-7	CASTVPGTTYEQYF
TRBV18	TRBJ2-2	CASSEYTGELFF
TRBV25-1	TRBJ1-5	CASSGGNNQPQHF
TRBV30	TRBJ2-5	CAWGTGGETQYF
TRBV27	TRBJ1-1	CASKKGGSEAFF
TRBV5-1	TRBJ2-2	CASSLVTVYTGELFF
TRBV19	TRBJ2-1	CASSLQQTYYNEQFF
TRBV2	TRBJ1-5	CASSLSSFGQPQHF
TRBV5-4	TRBJ2-7	CASSSPGQGIYEQYF
TRBV7-7	TRBJ2-5	CASSFGPGRRETQYF
TRBV28	TRBJ2-7	CASSRGNPGTGYEQYF
TRBV5-4	TRBJ2-1	CASSTNGRAYNEQFF
TRBV11-2	TRBJ1-2	CASSLGIGYGYTF
TRBV29-1	TRBJ2-5	CSVELGLGSSETQYF
TRBV30	TRBJ2-1	CAWRGWAVYNEQFF
TRBV19	TRBJ1-2	CASSARRGQPYGYTF
TRBV13	TRBJ2-1	CASSSTGTEQFF